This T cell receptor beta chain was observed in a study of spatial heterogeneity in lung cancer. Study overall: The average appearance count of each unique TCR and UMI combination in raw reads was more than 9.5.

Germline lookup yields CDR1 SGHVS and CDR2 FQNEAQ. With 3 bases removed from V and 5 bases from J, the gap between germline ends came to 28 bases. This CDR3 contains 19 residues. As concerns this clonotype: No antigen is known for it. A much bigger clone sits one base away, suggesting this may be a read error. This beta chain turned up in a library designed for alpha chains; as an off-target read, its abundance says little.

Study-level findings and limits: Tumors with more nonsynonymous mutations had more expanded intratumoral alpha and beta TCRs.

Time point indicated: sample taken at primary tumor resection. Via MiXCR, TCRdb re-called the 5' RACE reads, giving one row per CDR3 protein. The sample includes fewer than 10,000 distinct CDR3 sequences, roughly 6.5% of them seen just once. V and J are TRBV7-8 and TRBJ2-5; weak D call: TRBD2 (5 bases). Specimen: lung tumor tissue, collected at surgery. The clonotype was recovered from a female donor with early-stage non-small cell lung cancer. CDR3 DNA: TGTGCCAGCAGCTTGAGGACCATTGGCGGGCCTACGGTAGTGGAGACCCAGTACTTC. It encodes CASSLRTIGGPTVVETQYF.